Sequencing of this TCR beta chain was carried out in a study of blood T cell repertoires in COVID-19. In the authors' workflow: How many nucleated cells were present was estimated from reference gene primer amplification. Using immunoSEQ multiplex PCR, the repertoire was profiled, and TCRdb retains in-frame clones only, with some absent. The V and J calls and clone size were taken over from that table, and D and trimming were inferred from the DNA. Here the sample spans approximately 230,000 clones, over 70% being singletons. Germline V gene data show CDR1 as MNHNS and CDR2 as SASEGT. V was shortened by 0 bases and J by 0 bases, with 9 bases between the two germline ends. The CDR3 has 15 residues.

J is TRBJ2-7 and V is TRBV6-1; possible D gene TRBD2, 5 bases. This clonotype was sampled from an elderly man with acute or convalescent COVID-19. Sample: peripheral blood. The DNA of the CDR3 is TGTGCCAGCAGTGAAGCGCCGGGAAACTCCTACGAGCAGTACTTC. It encodes CASSEAPGNSYEQYF.